This entry describes one T cell receptor beta chain. V gave up 0 bases and J gave up 8 bases, with 11 bases separating them. Germline V gives CDR1 LGHNA, CDR2 YSLEER. The CDR3 runs 15 residues. Sequenced by immunoSEQ multiplex PCR; TCRdb stores in-frame clones only, minus some. Here the sample spans a few hundred thousand clones, about 90% being singletons. These data are taken from a study of blood T cell repertoires in COVID-19. The source material was peripheral blood. The clonotype comes from a man younger than 35 with active or convalescent COVID-19. This rearrangement joins TRBV4-3 to TRBJ1-6, with D perhaps matching TRBD1 (5 bases). CDR3 loop: CASSQEWGVDSPLHF. In DNA form, the CDR3 reads TGCGCCAGCAGCCAAGAGTGGGGGGTTGATTCACCCCTCCACTTT.